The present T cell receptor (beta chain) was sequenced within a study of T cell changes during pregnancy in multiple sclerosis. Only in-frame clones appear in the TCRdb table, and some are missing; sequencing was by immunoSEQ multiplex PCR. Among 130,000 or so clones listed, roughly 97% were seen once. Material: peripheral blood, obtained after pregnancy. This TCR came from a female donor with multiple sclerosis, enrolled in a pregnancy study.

DNA for the CDR3: TGTGCCAGTAGTAAGATGACTAGCGGATACAATGAGCAGTTCTTC. Translating it yields CASSKMTSGYNEQFF. The chain uses TRBV19 and TRBJ2-1; 9 bases agree with TRBD2. Germline V gives CDR1 LNHDA, CDR2 SQIVND (reference sequence). Trimming cost V 4 bases and J 4 bases; bases outside gene matches: 5. This CDR3 spans 15 amino acids. The full variable domain, in which reference TRBV19 and TRBJ2-1 provide the parts outside the CDR3, is DGGITQSPKYLFRKEGQNVTLSCEQNLNHDAMYWYRQDPGQGLRLIYYSQIVNDFQKGDIAEGYSVSREKKESFPLTVTSAQKNPTAFYLCASSKMTSGYNEQFFGPGTRLTVL.